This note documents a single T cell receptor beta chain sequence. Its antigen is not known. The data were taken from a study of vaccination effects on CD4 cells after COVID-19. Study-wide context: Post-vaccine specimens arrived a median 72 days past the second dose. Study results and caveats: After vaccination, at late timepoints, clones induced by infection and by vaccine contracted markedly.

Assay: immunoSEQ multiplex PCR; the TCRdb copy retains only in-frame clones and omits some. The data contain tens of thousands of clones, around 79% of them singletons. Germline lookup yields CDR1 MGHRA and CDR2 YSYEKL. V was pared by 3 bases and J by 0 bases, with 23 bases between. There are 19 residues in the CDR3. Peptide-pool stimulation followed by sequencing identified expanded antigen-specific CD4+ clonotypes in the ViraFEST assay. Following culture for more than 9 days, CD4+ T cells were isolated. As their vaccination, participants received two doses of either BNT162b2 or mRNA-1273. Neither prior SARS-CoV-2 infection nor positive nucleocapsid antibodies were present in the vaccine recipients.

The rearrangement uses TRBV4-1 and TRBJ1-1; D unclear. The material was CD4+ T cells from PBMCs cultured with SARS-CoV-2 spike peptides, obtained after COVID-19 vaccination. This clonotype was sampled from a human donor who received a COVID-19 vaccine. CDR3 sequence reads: CASSQKVLTETSMNTEAFF. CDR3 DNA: TGCGCCAGCAGCCAGAAAGTTCTAACAGAGACAAGCATGAACACTGAAGCTTTCTTT.